A single TCR beta chain is shown here with its context. This CDR3 contains 12 residues. Deletions cut 7 bases from V and 3 bases from J, with 9 bases between. Germline CDR1 MNHNS, CDR2 SASEGT. These data belong to a study of T cells in localized non-small cell lung cancer. Repertoires were generated with immunoSEQ multiplex PCR, while TCRdb's copy carries only in-frame clones and drops some. The data hold over 25,000 clones, with approximately 90% observed a single time. This specimen consisted of peripheral blood, obtained before any cancer treatment. This clonotype was obtained from a male donor at least 60 years old with stage I lung adenocarcinoma. The V gene is TRBV6-1, the J gene TRBJ1-2, with no clear D. CDR3: CASTWTDYGYTF. In nucleotides, the CDR3 is TGTGCCAGCACTTGGACGGACTATGGCTACACCTTC.